The 29 T cell receptor beta chains below all came from one sample that was sequenced in a study of T-cell reconstitution after alpha-beta-depleted transplantation in children. Unique molecular identifiers featured in how the TCRbeta library was prepared. In TCRdb, the PCR reads were re-called with MiXCR into one record per CDR3 protein. The repertoire includes hundreds of thousands of distinct CDR3 sequences, roughly 14% of them detected once, and roughly 0.84% sits in the top ten. The source was PBMCs, collected before TCRalphabeta/CD19-depleted stem cell transplant. The receptor set was obtained from a girl aged 2-10 years with congenital amegakaryocytic thrombocytopenia, due to receive a stem cell transplant.

The chain recombines TRBV20-1 with TRBJ2-3; D is perhaps TRBD2 (5 bases). Per germline, CDR1 DFQATT and CDR2 SNEGSKA (reference sequence). Trimming removed 6 bases at V and 1 base at J, with 17 bases between. This CDR3 region has 15 residues. CDR3 nucleotides: TGCAGTGCGATTACCCGGGGAGTTGGCACAGATACGCAGTATTTT. It is translated as CSAITRGVGTDTQYF.

The chain employs TRBV7-9 and TRBJ2-5; D unclear. The germline V and J ends were trimmed by 3 bases and 4 bases, with 15 bases remaining between them. Germline values: CDR1 SEHNR, CDR2 FQNEAQ (reference sequence). The CDR3 length is 15 residues. This chain's CDR3 is CASSFWWNGRETQYF. In DNA form, the CDR3 reads TGTGCCAGCAGCTTTTGGTGGAACGGGCGAGAGACCCAGTACTTC.

This clonotype was observed many times. The rearrangement uses TRBV3-1 and TRBJ1-1; 12 nucleotides line up with TRBD1. Germline lookup yields CDR1 LGHDT and CDR2 YNNKEL (reference sequence). CDR3 length: 12 amino acids. V lost 7 bases and J lost 9; bases outside the gene matches: 3. CDR3 DNA: TGTGCCAGCACCGGGGACAGGGGGCAAGCTTTCTTT. It specifies CASTGDRGQAFF. The variable domain in full, completed from reference TRBV3-1 and TRBJ1-1, reads DTAVSQTPKYLVTQMGNDKSIKCEQNLGHDTMYWYKQDSKKFLKIMFSYNNKELIINETVPNRFSPKSPDKAHLNLHINSLELGDSAVYFCASTGDRGQAFFGQGTRLTVV.

Only a few counts were recorded for this clonotype. The rearrangement joins TRBV7-6 to TRBJ2-7; no firm D call. The V end lost 5 bases, the J end lost 3 bases, and 17 bases lay between the germline ends. The CDR3 has 15 amino acids. Germline V lookup: CDR1 SGHVS, CDR2 FNYEAQ. CDR3 bases: TGTGCCAGCAGCGCCCCCCAAGGAAACCACTACGAGCAGTACTTC. Translating gives CASSAPQGNHYEQYF.

CDR3 coding DNA: TGTGCCAGCAGCCACGGCACTGTTGATGAAAAACTGTTTTTT. Translated: CASSHGTVDEKLFF. The chain joins TRBV28 to TRBJ1-4; D unresolved. CDR1 and CDR2 from the germline V gene are MDHEN and SYDVKM. V was clipped by 6 bases and J by 6 bases, with 14 bases between them. CDR3 length equals 14 residues.

This clonotype was detected a few times. The chain uses TRBV5-1 and TRBJ1-1; possibly TRBD1 for D (6 bases). Germline CDR1 is SGHRS and CDR2 is YFSETQ. V gave up 7 bases and J gave up 7 bases, with 17 bases separating them. There are 13 residues in the CDR3. The CDR3 DNA sequence: TGCGCCAGCCATGTTCCGGGGGCGGGTGAAGCTTTCTTT. It yields the protein CASHVPGAGEAFF.

The genes are TRBV20-1 and TRBJ1-2, with D possibly being TRBD1 (6 bases). V dropped 1 base and J dropped 6 bases, with 9 bases sitting between them. Germline loops: CDR1 DFQATT, CDR2 SNEGSKA (reference sequence). The CDR3 loop spans 12 amino acids. The CDR3 DNA reads as TGCAGTGCTAGAGTCCAGGGGCATGGCTACACCTTC. Amino acid sequence: CSARVQGHGYTF.

This clonotype was found a few times. DNA of the CDR3: TGCAGTGCCAGTAAGGGGAGGGCTATCACAGATACGCAGTATTTT. Translating gives CSASKGRAITDTQYF. The chain is built from TRBV20-1 and TRBJ2-3; 7 bases fit TRBD2. The germline V gene encodes CDR1 DFQATT and CDR2 SNEGSKA (reference sequence). V shed 6 bases and J 2 bases; nucleotides not matched to a gene: 11. This CDR3 is built from 15 residues.

The chain uses TRBV29-1 and TRBJ2-5; maybe TRBD1 (6 bases). This CDR3 region has 15 residues. The V end was cut by 6 bases, the J end by 2 bases, with 19 bases between. Germline CDR1 SQVTM, CDR2 ANQGSEA. The CDR3, as DNA: TGCAGCGTAACTGGGAAGGGGGATTGGCAAGAGACCCAGTACTTC. Amino acid sequence: CSVTGKGDWQETQYF.

This clonotype was observed a few times. This sequence joins TRBV4-1 and TRBJ2-2, with 10 bases identical to TRBD2. CDR1 is MGHRA, CDR2 YSYEKL, per germline. This CDR3 region has 16 residues. V was pared by 1 base and J by 4 bases, with 3 bases of the junction left unmatched. CDR3 region: CASSQATSGRTGELFF. The CDR3 DNA sequence: TGCGCCAGCAGCCAAGCGACTAGCGGGCGCACCGGGGAGCTGTTTTTT.

The rearrangement uses TRBV20-1 and TRBJ2-7; TRBD1 matches at 7 bases. The CDR3 covers 16 residues. Germline V gene lookup returns CDR1 DFQATT and CDR2 SNEGSKA (reference sequence). The trim removed 4 bases at V and 3 bases at J, leaving 15 bases unmatched. The CDR3 reads CSAKIYEGARGYEQYF. CDR3 DNA: TGCAGTGCTAAGATCTACGAGGGGGCGCGTGGCTACGAGCAGTACTTC.

This clonotype was seen at least ten times. The chain carries TRBV20-1 and TRBJ2-1; 7 positions match TRBD2. The germline CDR1 and CDR2 sequences are DFQATT and SNEGSKA (reference sequence). J was trimmed by 7 bases and V by 5 bases; bases with no gene match: 14. The CDR3 spans 15 residues. The CDR3 DNA reads TGCAGTGCTCCCTTCATGGGAGGGCCAAAGAATGAGCAGTTCTTC. It yields the protein CSAPFMGGPKNEQFF.

This clonotype came up many times. The chain has TRBV4-1 and TRBJ2-3; 7 positions agree with TRBD1. This CDR3 comprises 13 residues. Germline trimming cut 5 bases from V and 5 bases from J; bases unmatched to any gene: 4. In germline, CDR1 is MGHRA, CDR2 YSYEKL. The CDR3 DNA follows: TGCGCCAGCAGCGCCCGGACAGGAGATACGCAGTATTTT. Protein: CASSARTGDTQYF.

This clonotype was counted at least ten times. The rearrangement joins TRBV20-1 to TRBJ2-5; 7 bases are shared with TRBD2. V was pared by 0 bases and J by 4 bases, with 11 bases of the junction left unmatched. In germline, CDR1 is DFQATT, CDR2 SNEGSKA (reference sequence). This CDR3 is built from 16 residues. Here the CDR3 DNA reads TGCAGTGCTAGAGACGCGTATGGGGGGGAGCGAGAGACCCAGTACTTC. Its protein product is CSARDAYGGERETQYF.

This clonotype was detected many times. V usage is TRBV5-1 and J usage is TRBJ2-1; D not resolved. With 0 bases removed from V and 5 bases from J, the gap between germline ends came to 3 bases. CDR1 SGHRS and CDR2 YFSETQ come from the germline V gene. The length of the CDR3 is 12 residues. CDR3 in amino acids: CASSLGNNEQFF. The CDR3 nucleotides are TGCGCCAGCAGCTTGGGAAACAATGAGCAGTTCTTC.

This clonotype appeared a few times. The chain carries TRBV5-5 and TRBJ1-2; 7 nucleotides align to TRBD1. CDR3 size: 14 residues. Looked up from germline, CDR1 is SGHKS and CDR2 is YYEKEE (reference sequence). V gave up 2 bases and J gave up 8 bases; unmatched junction bases: 9. The CDR3 sequence is CASSFWDRPGGYTF. CDR3 nucleotide sequence: TGTGCCAGCAGCTTTTGGGACAGACCTGGAGGCTACACCTTC.

Only a few counts were recorded for this clonotype. CDR3 in DNA: TGCGCCAGCAGCCTAAGGACAGGACTTAACACTGAAGCTTTCTTT. It specifies CASSLRTGLNTEAFF. V gene TRBV5-1 combines with J gene TRBJ1-1; 7 nucleotides agree with TRBD1. CDR1 is SGHRS and CDR2 is YFSETQ in the germline V gene. The CDR3 contains 15 residues. V was pared by 4 bases and J by 2 bases, with 8 bases of the junction left unmatched.

The table lists this clonotype with a few counts. The V call is TRBV24-1, the J call TRBJ2-2; 14 bases fit TRBD2. With 4 bases clipped from V and 3 bases from J, the junction kept 3 bases outside the gene matches. Germline CDR1 KGHDR, CDR2 SFDVKD. The CDR3 is made up of 17 amino acids. The CDR3 protein is CATSDAGLAGDTGELFF. The CDR3 DNA follows: TGTGCCACCAGTGACGCGGGACTAGCGGGAGACACCGGGGAGCTGTTTTTT.

The chain joins TRBV11-2 to TRBJ1-1; the D is unclear. V was cut by 3 bases and J by 6 bases, with 11 bases left in between. Germline CDR1 is SGHAT and CDR2 is FQNNGV. This CDR3 comprises 13 residues. CDR3 in DNA: TGTGCCAGCAGCTTCGGTGATAGGGCTGAAGCTTTCTTT. Its protein is CASSFGDRAEAFF.

The V and J genes are TRBV6-5 and TRBJ2-7; 7 nucleotides align to TRBD2. J was trimmed by 8 bases and V by 7 bases; bases with no gene match: 5. CDR1 is MNHEY, CDR2 SVGAGI, per germline. This CDR3 has 11 residues. CDR3 coding DNA: TGTGCCAGCATGATAGGGACTAAGCAGTACTTC. It translates to CASMIGTKQYF.

The rearrangement uses TRBV5-1 and TRBJ2-5; 8 positions agree with TRBD2. The J segment lost 1 base and the V segment lost 2 bases, leaving 4 bases of the junction unmatched. The CDR3 spans 15 residues. Germline V gene sequence: CDR1 SGHRS, CDR2 YFSETQ. The DNA for the CDR3 is TGCGCCAGCAGCTTTACTGGGACTAGCCAAGAGACCCAGTACTTC. This sequence encodes CASSFTGTSQETQYF. The variable domain in full, with the rest retrieved from reference TRBV5-1 and TRBJ2-5, is KAGVTQTPRYLIKTRGQQVTLSCSPISGHRSVSWYQQTPGQGLQFLFEYFSETQRNKGNFPGRFSGRQFSNSRSEMNVSTLELGDSALYLCASSFTGTSQETQYFGPGTRLLVL.

Note on this clonotype: A much larger clonotype is one base distant, so this may be a read error. This rearrangement joins TRBV5-6 to TRBJ1-2, with TRBD1 matching over 9 bases. Looked up from germline, CDR1 is SGHDT and CDR2 is YYEEEE. CDR3 length: 14 amino acids. CDR3 region: CASIRTGGDYGSTF. CDR3 DNA sequence: TGTGCCAGCATCCGAACAGGGGGCGACTATGGCTCCACCTTC.

This clonotype was seen more than once but under ten times. The V gene is TRBV7-9, the J gene TRBJ1-2; D remains ambiguous. Germline lookup yields CDR1 SEHNR and CDR2 FQNEAQ (reference sequence). The V end was cut by 3 bases, the J end by 5 bases, with 10 bases between. This CDR3 spans 13 amino acids. CDR3 sequence: CASSFPDGYGYTF. The CDR3 coding sequence is TGTGCCAGCAGCTTCCCGGACGGATATGGCTACACCTTC.

This clonotype was seen ten or more times. The chain carries TRBV30 and TRBJ1-2, with a weak D call TRBD1 (6 bases). This CDR3 contains 13 residues. The ends were cut back, 4 bases at V and 4 bases at J, with 13 bases in the middle. The V gene's germline CDR1 is GTSNPN and CDR2 SVGIG (reference sequence). CDR3 coding DNA: TGTGCCTGGACCAAGGGACACCTCTATGGCTACACCTTC. Translated: CAWTKGHLYGYTF.

The gene calls are TRBV20-1 and TRBJ2-2, with 10 positions matching TRBD2. The germline V gene encodes CDR1 DFQATT and CDR2 SNEGSKA (reference sequence). This CDR3 has 14 amino acids. With V trimmed by 5 bases and J by 5 bases, 5 bases remained unmatched. CDR3 bases: TGCAGTGCTTTACTAGCGGGACCAACCGGGGAGCTGTTTTTT. This encodes CSALLAGPTGELFF.

This clonotype was counted ten times or more. The chain joins TRBV29-1 to TRBJ2-4; possibly TRBD2 for D (5 bases). The CDR3 loop spans 14 amino acids. Germline V CDR1 and CDR2: SQVTM, ANQGSEA. Deletions cut 6 bases from V and 7 bases from J, with 19 bases between. CDR3 loop: CSVAPTGLGNIQYF. The CDR3 coding sequence is TGCAGCGTGGCGCCCACGGGATTAGGGAACATTCAGTACTTC.

The sample holds many counts of this clonotype. The chain recombines TRBV7-9 with TRBJ2-7; TRBD2 matches at 10 bases. V lost 2 bases to trimming and J lost 3 bases; unmatched junction nucleotides: 10. Germline CDR1 reads SEHNR; CDR2 reads FQNEAQ (reference sequence). This CDR3 is built from 17 residues. CDR3 protein: CASSLSSSASGSYEQYF. In nucleotides, the CDR3 is TGTGCCAGCAGCTTAAGTTCCAGTGCTAGCGGGAGCTACGAGCAGTACTTC. Supplemented by reference TRBV7-9 and TRBJ2-7, the full variable domain reads DTGVSQNPRHKITKRGQNVTFRCDPISEHNRLYWYRQTLGQGPEFLTYFQNEAQLEKSRLLSDRFSAERPKGSFSTLEIQRTEQGDSAMYLCASSLSSSASGSYEQYFGPGTRLTVT.

This clonotype was seen at least ten times. The chain has TRBV6-1 and TRBJ2-6; D perhaps matches TRBD1 (5 bases). This CDR3 contains 18 residues. With 5 bases removed from V and 0 bases from J, the gap between germline ends came to 17 bases. Per the germline V gene, CDR1 is MNHNS and CDR2 is SASEGT. CDR3 nucleotides: TGTGCCAGCAGTCCCCGGACACTTCTATTCTCTGGGGCCAACGTCCTGACTTTC. It encodes CASSPRTLLFSGANVLTF.

This clonotype has just a few counts. The CDR3, as DNA: TGCGCCAGCAGCCCGACCGCCCCCCGGTGGAGCACTGAAGCTTTCTTT. Translation: CASSPTAPRWSTEAFF. This sequence joins TRBV5-1 and TRBJ1-1; D gene ambiguous. The CDR3 has 16 residues. The germline CDR1 and CDR2 sequences are SGHRS and YFSETQ. Trimming pared 4 bases from V and 4 bases from J, leaving 20 bases between.